Listed below are T cell receptor beta chains from one sample, sequenced in a study of T cells and Merkel cell carcinoma outcomes. Method: immunoSEQ multiplex PCR; TCRdb's copy keeps in-frame clones and lacks some. The sample yields about 1,400 clones, roughly 90% seen once. The sequencing input was tumor tissue from Merkel cell carcinoma. These receptors all come from a human donor with Merkel cell carcinoma. Both conserved end residues are part of each CDR3. The order of the fields is clone size, D gene, J gene, V gene, CDR3 DNA, CDR3 protein. A D gene is named only where the DNA matches it firmly. Clone size appears in some rows only: once, few, many, or a class for an expanded clone.

clone size: NA
D gene: NA
J gene: TRBJ2-1
V gene: TRBV20-1
CDR3 DNA: TGCAGTGCTAGTTTGGGGCGGGAGCAGTTCTTC
CDR3 protein: CSASLGREQFF

clone size: NA
D gene: NA
J gene: TRBJ1-5
V gene: TRBV6-1
CDR3 DNA: TGTGCCAGCCTCTGGAAGGGGGAGAGCAATCAGCCCCAGCATTTT
CDR3 protein: CASLWKGESNQPQHF

clone size: NA
D gene: TRBD1
J gene: TRBJ1-2
V gene: TRBV5-1
CDR3 DNA: TGCGCCAGCAGCTACCGGGACAGGCAACACTATGGTTACACCTTC
CDR3 protein: CASSYRDRQHYGYTF

clone size: NA
D gene: NA
J gene: TRBJ1-2
V gene: TRBV7-9
CDR3 DNA: TGTGCCAGCAGCTTGACAGCCGGAGGGGCCTATGGCTACACCTTC
CDR3 protein: CASSLTAGGAYGYTF

clone size: once
D gene: NA
J gene: TRBJ2-7
V gene: TRBV7-2
CDR3 DNA: TGTGCCAGCAGCCCCCGGCGCTACGAGCAGTACTTC
CDR3 protein: CASSPRRYEQYF

clone size: NA
D gene: NA
J gene: TRBJ1-5
V gene: TRBV19
CDR3 DNA: TGTGCCAGTAGTAATACAGGGTACAATCAGCCCCAGCATTTT
CDR3 protein: CASSNTGYNQPQHF

clone size: NA
D gene: NA
J gene: TRBJ1-2
V gene: TRBV4-2
CDR3 DNA: TGTGCCAGCAGCCAAGATATAAGCAGGGACTATGGCTACACCTTC
CDR3 protein: CASSQDISRDYGYTF

clone size: NA
D gene: NA
J gene: TRBJ2-3
V gene: TRBV9
CDR3 DNA: TGTGCCAGCAGCGTCCCGCCCACAGATACGCAGTATTTT
CDR3 protein: CASSVPPTDTQYF

clone size: NA
D gene: NA
J gene: TRBJ2-2
V gene: TRBV4-1
CDR3 DNA: TGCGCCAGCAGCCAAGATGACACAGGCGGAGTCGGGGAGCTGTTTTTT
CDR3 protein: CASSQDDTGGVGELFF

clone size: NA
D gene: NA
J gene: TRBJ1-4
V gene: TRBV7-2
CDR3 DNA: TGTGCCAGCAGAACAGGGAAAGGGGAAAAACTGTTTTTT
CDR3 protein: CASRTGKGEKLFF

clone size: NA
D gene: NA
J gene: TRBJ2-5
V gene: TRBV7-2
CDR3 DNA: TGTGCCAGCAGGGGGGGATTAGGGGAGACCCAGTACTTC
CDR3 protein: CASRGGLGETQYF

clone size: NA
D gene: NA
J gene: TRBJ1-6
V gene: TRBV21-1
CDR3 DNA: TGTGCCAGCAGTATCGCGTTAGCTACACATCATAATTCACCCCTCCACTTT
CDR3 protein: CASSIALATHHNSPLHF

clone size: NA
D gene: NA
J gene: TRBJ2-3
V gene: TRBV14
CDR3 DNA: TGTGCCAGCAGCCAAGGTCCAGGCACAGATACGCAGTATTTT
CDR3 protein: CASSQGPGTDTQYF

clone size: NA
D gene: NA
J gene: TRBJ1-2
V gene: TRBV14
CDR3 DNA: TGTGCCAGCAGCCCATGGGGGAGGGCCCACAGCTCTGATGGCTACACCTTC
CDR3 protein: CASSPWGRAHSSDGYTF

clone size: NA
D gene: NA
J gene: TRBJ1-2
V gene: TRBV5-1
CDR3 DNA: TGCGCCAGCAGCTTGGAGGGGGTTGGGACTAACTATGGCTACACCTTC
CDR3 protein: CASSLEGVGTNYGYTF

clone size: NA
D gene: TRBD1
J gene: TRBJ2-7
V gene: TRBV18
CDR3 DNA: TGTGCCAGCTCACCCGGGACAGACTCCTACGAGCAGTACTTC
CDR3 protein: CASSPGTDSYEQYF

clone size: NA
D gene: NA
J gene: TRBJ2-5
V gene: TRBV11-2
CDR3 DNA: TGTGCCAGCAGCTTATGGGAGGGGGGAGAGACCCAGTACTTC
CDR3 protein: CASSLWEGGETQYF

clone size: NA
D gene: TRBD1
J gene: TRBJ1-2
V gene: TRBV9
CDR3 DNA: TGTGCCAGCAGCGTAGACCTACCGGGACAGGGAATCTATGGCTACACCTTC
CDR3 protein: CASSVDLPGQGIYGYTF

clone size: NA
D gene: NA
J gene: TRBJ1-5
V gene: TRBV30
CDR3 DNA: TGTGCCTGGGCGCTACAAAATCAGCCCCAGCATTTT
CDR3 protein: CAWALQNQPQHF

clone size: NA
D gene: NA
J gene: TRBJ2-2
V gene: TRBV5-1
CDR3 DNA: TGCGCCAGCAGCTTAAACCTTAACACCGGGGAGCTGTTTTTT
CDR3 protein: CASSLNLNTGELFF

clone size: NA
D gene: TRBD1
J gene: TRBJ2-7
V gene: TRBV27
CDR3 DNA: TGTGCCGGAAGGACAGGGTTCTACGAGCAGTACTTC
CDR3 protein: CAGRTGFYEQYF

clone size: once
D gene: TRBD1
J gene: TRBJ1-2
V gene: TRBV5-4
CDR3 DNA: TGTGCCAGCAGCCCCCAGACCGGGACAGGGGGATATGGCTACACCTTC
CDR3 protein: CASSPQTGTGGYGYTF

clone size: NA
D gene: NA
J gene: TRBJ1-2
V gene: TRBV29-1
CDR3 DNA: TGCAGCGTTGGCTGGGAACCCCCGGGCTATGGCTACACCTTC
CDR3 protein: CSVGWEPPGYGYTF

clone size: NA
D gene: NA
J gene: TRBJ2-1
V gene: TRBV19
CDR3 DNA: TGTGCCAGTAGTCATCCACCAGCGTTCTACAATGAGCAGTTCTTC
CDR3 protein: CASSHPPAFYNEQFF

clone size: NA
D gene: NA
J gene: TRBJ1-1
V gene: TRBV4-3
CDR3 DNA: TGCGCCAGCAGCCCCTCGAAGAACACTGAAGCTTTCTTT
CDR3 protein: CASSPSKNTEAFF

clone size: NA
D gene: NA
J gene: TRBJ1-3
V gene: TRBV5-1
CDR3 DNA: TGCGCCAGCAGCCGAGGCCAGGAGCTCAGCTCCATATATTTT
CDR3 protein: CASSRGQELSSIYF

clone size: NA
D gene: NA
J gene: TRBJ2-5
V gene: TRBV11-2
CDR3 DNA: TGTGCCAGCAGCCCACAGCCGGGGGGCCTATGGGAGACCCAGTACTTC
CDR3 protein: CASSPQPGGLWETQYF

clone size: NA
D gene: NA
J gene: TRBJ1-1
V gene: TRBV7-6
CDR3 DNA: TGTGCCAGCAGCCCATACCCAGGGGAGAACACTGAAGCTTTCTTT
CDR3 protein: CASSPYPGENTEAFF

clone size: NA
D gene: NA
J gene: TRBJ1-5
V gene: TRBV2
CDR3 DNA: TGTGCCAGCAGTGTGGGGAGAAGCAATCAGCCCCAGCATTTT
CDR3 protein: CASSVGRSNQPQHF

clone size: NA
D gene: TRBD2
J gene: TRBJ2-2
V gene: TRBV19
CDR3 DNA: TGTGCCAGTAGAGACGGGGGGGCCCGTCCCACCGGGGAGCTGTTTTTT
CDR3 protein: CASRDGGARPTGELFF

clone size: NA
D gene: NA
J gene: TRBJ2-1
V gene: TRBV9
CDR3 DNA: TGTGCCAGCAGCGTAGCTATGGGGTGGCGTGAGCAGTTCTTC
CDR3 protein: CASSVAMGWREQFF

clone size: NA
D gene: NA
J gene: TRBJ2-5
V gene: TRBV4-2
CDR3 DNA: TGTGCCAGCAGCCAGGGAATCGGGGATGGCGCTCTGAAGACCCAGTACTTC
CDR3 protein: CASSQGIGDGALKTQYF

clone size: hyperexpanded
D gene: TRBD1
J gene: TRBJ2-7
V gene: TRBV23-1
CDR3 DNA: TGCGCCAGCAGTGGGGATACCGGGACAGGGCCCTACGTCGAGCAGTACTTC
CDR3 protein: CASSGDTGTGPYVEQYF

clone size: NA
D gene: NA
J gene: TRBJ1-4
V gene: TRBV6-4
CDR3 DNA: TGTGCCAGCAGTGACCCCAGCCCCGGGTCGCATGAAAAACTGTTTTTT
CDR3 protein: CASSDPSPGSHEKLFF

clone size: NA
D gene: NA
J gene: TRBJ2-1
V gene: TRBV9
CDR3 DNA: TGTGCCAGCAGCGTAGGACCGCGCGAGAATGAGCAGTTCTTC
CDR3 protein: CASSVGPRENEQFF

clone size: NA
D gene: NA
J gene: TRBJ1-2
V gene: TRBV18
CDR3 DNA: TGTGTCAGCTCACCTGGGGCGGGGGCAGACTATGGCTACACCTTC
CDR3 protein: CVSSPGAGADYGYTF

clone size: NA
D gene: TRBD1
J gene: TRBJ2-7
V gene: TRBV5-4
CDR3 DNA: TGTGCCAGCAGCTTACCGGGACAGTTCGACGAGCAGTACTTC
CDR3 protein: CASSLPGQFDEQYF

clone size: NA
D gene: NA
J gene: TRBJ2-3
V gene: TRBV20-1
CDR3 DNA: TGCAGTGCTGTTAGCACAGATACGCAGTATTTT
CDR3 protein: CSAVSTDTQYF

clone size: NA
D gene: NA
J gene: TRBJ1-1
V gene: TRBV19
CDR3 DNA: TGTGCCAGTAGTATGCCGGCGGTTGAAGCTTTCTTT
CDR3 protein: CASSMPAVEAFF